This TCR beta chain was sequenced for a study of Ad26.COV2.S vaccination and SARS-CoV-2 variants. Study information: The vaccine Ad26.COV2.S was put into the muscle once, or twice with 56 days between.

The method was immunoSEQ multiplex PCR; TCRdb's version includes in-frame clones alone and lacks a portion of them. This sample has 300,000 to 350,000 clones, with almost 90% found just once. For this clone: What it recognizes is unknown.

Points from the study as a whole: Analyses of TCR breadth and depth may have underestimated total T cell responses. Researchers reported similar non-spike TCR breadth in vaccine and placebo recipients.

This CDR3 is built from 15 residues. Trimming cost V 8 bases and J 6 bases; bases outside gene matches: 9. From germline, CDR1 is SEHNR and CDR2 FQNEAQ (reference sequence). Treatment described: about 20 received Ad26.COV2.S at low or high dose, single or two shots; about five received placebo; per-sample allocation not given. Sampling took place 63 days after the first vaccine or placebo injection. This rearrangement joins TRBV7-9 to TRBJ2-1, with 11 bases fitting TRBD2. The sequences come from peripheral blood, collected in a trial of Ad26.COV2.S vaccine versus placebo. The clonotype was recovered from a person between 18 and 65 years old who received the Ad26.COV2.S COVID-19 vaccine or a placebo. The CDR3 loop reads CASGVGLAGSNEQFF. For the CDR3, the DNA is TGTGCCAGCGGTGTAGGACTAGCGGGCTCCAATGAGCAGTTCTTC.